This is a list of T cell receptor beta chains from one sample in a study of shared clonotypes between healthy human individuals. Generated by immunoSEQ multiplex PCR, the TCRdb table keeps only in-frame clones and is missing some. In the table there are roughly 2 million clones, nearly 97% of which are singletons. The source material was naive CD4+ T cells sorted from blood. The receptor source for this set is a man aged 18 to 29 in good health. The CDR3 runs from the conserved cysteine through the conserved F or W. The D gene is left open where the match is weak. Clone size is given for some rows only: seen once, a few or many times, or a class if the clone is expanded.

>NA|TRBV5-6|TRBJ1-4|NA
TGTGCCAGCAGCGCCCGGACACCTCAAAATTTAAATGAAAAACTGTTTTTT
CASSARTPQNLNEKLFF
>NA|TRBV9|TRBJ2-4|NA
TGTGCCAGCAGCCCCGAGGGTACCCCCTTAGCCAAAAACATTCAGTACTTC
CASSPEGTPLAKNIQYF
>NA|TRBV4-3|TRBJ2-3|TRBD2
TGCGCCAGCAGCCCGGGACTAGCGGGAGGAGGGACAGATACGCAGTATTTT
CASSPGLAGGGTDTQYF
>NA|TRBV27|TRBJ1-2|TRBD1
TGTGCCAGCAGGAGTTTCCCCCCTAGGACAGGGGACTATGGCTACACCTTC
CASRSFPPRTGDYGYTF
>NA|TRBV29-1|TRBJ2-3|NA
TGCAGCGCTGATACGCAGTATTTT
CSADTQYF
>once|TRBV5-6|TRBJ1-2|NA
TGTGCCAGCAGCTTGGGAGTCAACAGTATCCGCTATGGCTACACCTTC
CASSLGVNSIRYGYTF
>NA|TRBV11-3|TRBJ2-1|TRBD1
TGTGCCAGCAGCTCCGACAGGGGACATGAGCAGTTCTTC
CASSSDRGHEQFF
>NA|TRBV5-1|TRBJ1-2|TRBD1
TGCGCCAGCAGCTTGTGGGGACAGGGGCTTGGCTACACCTTC
CASSLWGQGLGYTF
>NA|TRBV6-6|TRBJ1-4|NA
TGTGCCAGCACCCAGTATAATGAAAAACTGTTTTTT
CASTQYNEKLFF
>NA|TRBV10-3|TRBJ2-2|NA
TGTGCCATCAGTGAGTCAGGTAAAGGGAGCGGGCTGAACACCGGGGAGCTGTTTTTT
CAISESGKGSGLNTGELFF
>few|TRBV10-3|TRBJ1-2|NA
TGTGCCATCAGCGCACAGGACTATGGCTACACCTTC
CAISAQDYGYTF
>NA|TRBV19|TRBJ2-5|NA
TGTGCCAGTAGTAAAGACCGGAAAGAGACCCAGTACTTC
CASSKDRKETQYF
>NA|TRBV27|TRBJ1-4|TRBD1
TGTGCCAGCAGTCGGGACAGGGCGGGGAATGAAAAACTGTTTTTT
CASSRDRAGNEKLFF
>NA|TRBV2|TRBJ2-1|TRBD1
TGTGCCAGCAAGGGGGACAGCTTTTTACAGAATGAGCAGTTCTTC
CASKGDSFLQNEQFF
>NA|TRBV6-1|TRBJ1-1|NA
TGTGCCAGCAGTGAAGCCGGGGGGACTGAAGCTTTCTTT
CASSEAGGTEAFF
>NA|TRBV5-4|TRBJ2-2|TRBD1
TGTGCCAGCAGCTTGGGACAGGGGAGTAGTACCGGGGAGCTGTTTTTT
CASSLGQGSSTGELFF
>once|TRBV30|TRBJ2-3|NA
TGTGCCTGGAGTGCAGTCGGAGGAACAGATACGCAGTATTTT
CAWSAVGGTDTQYF
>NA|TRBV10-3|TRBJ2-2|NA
TGTGCCATCAGTGGACGATCCGCCGGGGAGCTGTTTTTT
CAISGRSAGELFF
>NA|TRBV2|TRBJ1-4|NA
TGTGCCAGCAGTGACACGACAGGTCCCGTTGCAACTAATGAAAAACTGTTTTTT
CASSDTTGPVATNEKLFF
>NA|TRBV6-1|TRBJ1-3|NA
TGTGCCAGCAGTGAAATGGCAGCCTCCGGAAACACCATATATTTT
CASSEMAASGNTIYF
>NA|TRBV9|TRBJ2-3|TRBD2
TGTGCCAGCAGCGTAGTACCTAGCGGGAGCGGAACAGATACGCAGTATTTT
CASSVVPSGSGTDTQYF
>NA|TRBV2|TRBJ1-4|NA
TGTGCCAGCAGTGCCGTCGGGGCCCCCAATGAAAAACTGTTTTTT
CASSAVGAPNEKLFF